The 13 T cell receptor beta chains reported below all come from one sample, sequenced in a study of T cell responses to AZD1222 COVID-19 vaccine. Profiling relied on immunoSEQ multiplex PCR, and the TCRdb table lists in-frame clones only, not all of them. The sample includes about 150,000 clones, around 93% seen only once; the top ten take less than 2.5%. The sample in question was peripheral blood, obtained on day 0 of AZD1222 vaccination. Source of these receptors: an adult in good health.

The CDR3, as DNA: TGTGCCAGCAGTGAGGGTAATCAGCCCCAGCATTTT. Its translation: CASSEGNQPQHF. The chain uses TRBV6-1 and TRBJ1-5; no clear D. CDR1 is MNHNS and CDR2 is SASEGT in the germline V gene. The CDR3 is 12 residues long. Trimming took off 3 bases at V and 4 bases at J, with 4 bases between the two ends.

CDR3 nucleotide sequence: TGTGCCAGCTCACCATCACAGGGGGGAGTTACTGAAGCTTTCTTT. Its protein is CASSPSQGGVTEAFF. The V call is TRBV18, the J call TRBJ1-1, with 8 bases identical to TRBD1. Trimming removed 2 bases from V and 5 bases from J; junction bases left unmatched: 7. This CDR3 has 15 residues. The germline V gene has CDR1 KGHSH and CDR2 LQKENI. The full variable domain, completed using reference TRBV18 and TRBJ1-1, is NAGVMQNPRHLVRRRGQEARLRCSPMKGHSHVYWYRQLPEEGLKFMVYLQKENIIDESGMPKERFSAEFPKEGPSILRIQQVVRGDSAAYFCASSPSQGGVTEAFFGQGTRLTVV.

Comments on this clone: The limits of the CDR3 on the DNA are not certain, so only TCRdb's listed CDR3 is given. The chain is built from TRBV4-2 and TRBJ2-1; TRBD1, the table's D call, was not compared with the DNA. Per the germline V gene, CDR1 is LGHNA and CDR2 is YNFKEQ. The CDR3 has 12 amino acids, counting both end residues. This CDR3 reads CASSQVGGGSVF.

This chain connects TRBV4-2 to TRBJ1-1, with D maybe TRBD1 (5 bases). The CDR3 consists of 17 residues. The V gene's germline CDR1 is LGHNA and CDR2 YNFKEQ. Trimming took 1 base from V and 4 from J, leaving 19 bases between them. The DNA of the CDR3 is TGTGCCAGCAGCCAAGGAACAGGCTCTCTCGGCGGCACTGAAGCTTTCTTT. It codes for CASSQGTGSLGGTEAFF.

V gene TRBV14 combines with J gene TRBJ2-2; 8 bases fit TRBD1. The length of the CDR3 is 16 residues. The V segment lost 4 bases and the J segment 3 bases; nucleotides outside the gene matches: 7. From germline, CDR1 is SGHDN and CDR2 FVKESK. The CDR3 nucleotides are TGTGCCAGCAGCCCCAGAGCGACAGGGGACACCGGGGAGCTGTTTTTT. It yields the protein CASSPRATGDTGELFF.

This clone was seen a few times. The V and J genes are TRBV7-8 and TRBJ1-6, with TRBD1 matching over 7 bases. V was clipped by 5 bases and J by 7 bases; unmatched bases: 5. The CDR3 is 14 residues long. CDR1 and CDR2 from the germline V gene are SGHVS and FQNEAQ. CDR3 bases: TGTGCCAGCAGCGGGACAGTGGGGAATTCACCCCTCCACTTT. Translated: CASSGTVGNSPLHF.

The chain combines TRBV3-1 (or the pseudogene TRBV3-2) with TRBJ1-1, with TRBD1 matching over 8 bases. Per germline, CDR1 LGHDT and CDR2 YNNKEL (reference sequence). This CDR3 spans 14 amino acids. Trimming removed 1 base from V and 10 bases from J; junction bases left unmatched: 8. This CDR3 is CASSQGSGGTVAFF. The CDR3 bases are TGTGCCAGCAGCCAAGGTTCAGGGGGCACGGTAGCTTTCTTT.

The chain is built from TRBV19 and TRBJ1-2; tentatively, D is TRBD1 (6 bases). Trimming removed 5 bases at V and 6 bases at J, with 16 bases between. The CDR3 is 14 residues long. The germline V gene encodes CDR1 LNHDA and CDR2 SQIVND (reference sequence). The CDR3 DNA follows: TGTGCCAGTAGTGCTTGGGGGGGCGCGGATGGCTACACCTTC. Amino acids: CASSAWGGADGYTF.

This chain uses TRBV4-1 with TRBJ2-7, with TRBD2 matching over 13 bases. V gave up 3 bases and J gave up 7 bases; unmatched junction bases: 9. Germline lookup yields CDR1 MGHRA and CDR2 YSYEKL. The CDR3 runs to 16 residues. DNA for the CDR3: TGCGCCAGCAGCCAGATACTAGCGGGGGGGCCCTGGGAGCAGTACTTC. Translating it yields CASSQILAGGPWEQYF.

The chain links TRBV14 to TRBJ2-7; D is perhaps TRBD1 or TRBD2 (6 bases each). The CDR3 is made up of 15 amino acids. V gave up 0 bases and J gave up 5 bases, with 14 bases separating them. Looked up from germline, CDR1 is SGHDN and CDR2 is FVKESK. The DNA for the CDR3 is TGTGCCAGCAGCCAAGATCTGGTTCGGGGGCACGAGCAGTACTTC. This translates into CASSQDLVRGHEQYF.

The chain links TRBV28 to TRBJ1-3; the match to TRBD1 covers 7 bases. The trim removed 5 bases at V and 0 bases at J, leaving 13 bases unmatched. CDR3 length: 18 residues. CDR1 is MDHEN and CDR2 is SYDVKM in the germline V gene. CDR3 region: CASSPPRGGELSGNTIYF. The CDR3 DNA reads TGTGCCAGCAGTCCTCCTCGAGGGGGCGAGCTCTCTGGAAACACCATATATTTT.

The chain has TRBV5-1 and TRBJ2-1; TRBD2 matches 8 bases. J gave up 5 bases and V 0 bases, and 7 bases lay outside the gene matches. The CDR3 contains 16 residues. Per the germline V gene, CDR1 is SGHRS and CDR2 is YFSETQ. The CDR3 DNA follows: TGCGCCAGCAGCTTGGTTACGGGAGGGGCGGACAATGAGCAGTTCTTC. This codes for CASSLVTGGADNEQFF.

J is TRBJ2-5 and V is TRBV27; D perhaps matches TRBD2 (5 bases). Between the trimmed V and J ends, which lost 2 bases and 5 bases, there was a span of 9 bases. From germline, CDR1 is MNHEY and CDR2 SMNVEV (reference sequence). The CDR3 is 13 residues long. The DNA for the CDR3 is TGTGCCAGCAGTTTAAGAGGGTTGGAGACCCAGTACTTC. Protein: CASSLRGLETQYF.